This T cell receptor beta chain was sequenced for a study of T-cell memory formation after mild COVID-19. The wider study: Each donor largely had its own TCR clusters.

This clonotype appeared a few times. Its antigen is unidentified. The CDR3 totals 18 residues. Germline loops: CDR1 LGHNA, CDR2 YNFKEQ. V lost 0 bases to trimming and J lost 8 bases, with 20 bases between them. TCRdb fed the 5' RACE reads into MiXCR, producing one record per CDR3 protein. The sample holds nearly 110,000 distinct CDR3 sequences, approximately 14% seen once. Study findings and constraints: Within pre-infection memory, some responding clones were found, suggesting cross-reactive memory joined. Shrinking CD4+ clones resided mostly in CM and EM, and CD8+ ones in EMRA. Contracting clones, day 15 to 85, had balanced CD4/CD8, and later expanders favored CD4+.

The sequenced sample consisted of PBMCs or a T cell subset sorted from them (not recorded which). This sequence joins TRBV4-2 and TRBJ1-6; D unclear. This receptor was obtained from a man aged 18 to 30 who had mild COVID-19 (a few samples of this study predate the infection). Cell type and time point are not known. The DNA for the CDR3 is TGTGCCAGCAGCCAAGATTGGGTGGGAGAAAGTAAGGATTCACCCCTCCACTTT. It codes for CASSQDWVGESKDSPLHF.